The 18 T cell receptor beta chains below were found in one sample sequenced in a study of blood T cell repertoires in COVID-19. Repertoires were generated with immunoSEQ multiplex PCR, while TCRdb's copy carries only in-frame clones and drops some. Of approximately 150,000 clones detected, almost 80% appear once; the ten largest clones hold approximately 8%. The sequenced sample was peripheral blood. The receptor set was obtained from a man aged 45-60 years with active or convalescent COVID-19.

The rearrangement joins TRBV6-1 to TRBJ2-3; D remains ambiguous. The CDR3 is made up of 15 amino acids. CDR1 MNHNS and CDR2 SASEGT come from the germline V gene. V lost 1 base to trimming and J lost 2 bases, with 10 bases between them. CDR3 residues: CASSEVGPPTDTQYF. The CDR3 region has the DNA TGTGCCAGCAGTGAAGTGGGCCCCCCCACAGATACGCAGTATTTT.

This clone showed up just once. The V and J genes are TRBV29-1 and TRBJ2-5; 8 bases are a match to TRBD2. Germline CDR1 reads SQVTM; CDR2 reads ANQGSEA. J gave up 3 bases and V 7 bases, and 4 bases lay outside the gene matches. The CDR3 loop spans 12 amino acids. CDR3 in amino acids: CSGKTSEETQYF. CDR3 DNA: TGCAGCGGAAAGACTAGCGAAGAGACCCAGTACTTC.

The chain carries TRBV7-8 and TRBJ2-3; the D gene is possibly TRBD2 (7 bases). The CDR3 is 17 amino acids. The V gene lost 1 base and the J gene lost 4 bases, with 18 bases spanning the gap. Looked up from germline, CDR1 is SGHVS and CDR2 is FQNEAQ. The CDR3 region has the DNA TGTGCCAGCAGCTTAGACGAGTGGAGGGGGGGCGCAGATACGCAGTATTTT. Protein: CASSLDEWRGGADTQYF.

Comment on this clone: Other DNA sequences in this sample translate to the same CDR3. V usage is TRBV2 and J usage is TRBJ1-1; no clear D. Trimming pared 9 bases from V and 2 bases from J, leaving 7 bases between. This CDR3 region has 11 residues. The V gene's germline CDR1 is SNHLY and CDR2 FYNNEI. CDR3 residues: CASTGNTEAFF. For the CDR3, the DNA is TGTGCCAGTACGGGAAACACTGAAGCTTTCTTT.

This clone has just one count. V and J are TRBV11-2 and TRBJ2-3, with D perhaps matching TRBD1 (5 bases). Between the trimmed V and J ends, which lost 6 bases and 2 bases, there was a span of 9 bases. This CDR3 comprises 13 residues. Germline CDR1 reads SGHAT; CDR2 reads FQNNGV. The CDR3 DNA is TGTGCCAGCAGGAGACAGAACACAGATACGCAGTATTTT. This encodes CASRRQNTDTQYF.

This clone has just one count. The chain couples TRBV19 to TRBJ1-1, with 8 positions matching TRBD1. This CDR3 is 17 amino acids long. From germline, CDR1 is LNHDA and CDR2 SQIVND (reference sequence). V shed 3 bases, J shed 3 bases, and the junction held 12 bases outside the gene matches. This chain's CDR3 is CASSITGQGGGYTEAFF. CDR3 coding DNA: TGTGCCAGTAGTATTACAGGACAGGGAGGGGGCTACACTGAAGCTTTCTTT. Full variable domain (outside the CDR3, taken from reference TRBV19 and TRBJ1-1): DGGITQSPKYLFRKEGQNVTLSCEQNLNHDAMYWYRQDPGQGLRLIYYSQIVNDFQKGDIAEGYSVSREKKESFPLTVTSAQKNPTAFYLCASSITGQGGGYTEAFFGQGTRLTVV.

This clone was picked up a small number of times. The rearrangement uses TRBV18 and TRBJ2-2; 7 bases agree with TRBD2. CDR1 and CDR2 (germline): KGHSH, LQKENI. V dropped 6 bases and J dropped 6; count of bases not matched to a gene: 16. The CDR3 is made up of 17 amino acids. DNA for the CDR3: TGTGCCAGCTCGCTTTTGGCGGGAGTAGGTAACGCCGGGGAGCTGTTTTTT. Amino acids: CASSLLAGVGNAGELFF.

The V gene is TRBV9, the J gene TRBJ2-2; the D gene is possibly TRBD1 (5 bases). V lost 6 bases and J 5 bases, leaving 8 bases between the germline ends. The CDR3 has 12 amino acids. Germline V gives CDR1 SGDLS, CDR2 YYNGEE. The DNA for the CDR3 is TGTGCCAGCAATAGACAGACCGGGGAGCTGTTTTTT. Translated, it gives CASNRQTGELFF. The variable domain in full, with the rest retrieved from reference TRBV9 and TRBJ2-2, is DSGVTQTPKHLITATGQRVTLRCSPRSGDLSVYWYQQSLDQGLQFLIQYYNGEERAKGNILERFSAQQFPDLHSELNLSSLELGDSALYFCASNRQTGELFFGEGSRLTVL.

The chain joins TRBV6-2 or TRBV6-3 to TRBJ2-2; possible D gene TRBD1, 5 bases. Germline V gene lookup returns CDR1 MNHEY and CDR2 SVGEGT. V lost 2 bases and J lost 1, with 8 bases in between. The CDR3 is 15 residues long. The CDR3 DNA reads as TGTGCCAGCAGTTACCCGACAGAGAACACCGGGGAGCTGTTTTTT. It specifies CASSYPTENTGELFF.

The V and J genes are TRBV10-1 and TRBJ1-2; 8 nucleotides agree with TRBD1. This CDR3 is 13 amino acids long. CDR1 is WNHNN, CDR2 SYGVQD, per germline (reference sequence). V shed 4 bases, J shed 7 bases, and the junction held 5 bases outside the gene matches. CDR3 loop: CASSADRVGGYTF. The CDR3 DNA sequence: TGCGCCAGCAGTGCGGACAGGGTGGGTGGCTACACCTTC.

In this sample, this clone turned up once. In nucleotides, the CDR3 is TGCGCCAGCAGCCGCAAAAGAATGGACAGCGCAACTAATGAAAAACTGTTTTTT. It specifies CASSRKRMDSATNEKLFF. The rearrangement uses TRBV4-1 and TRBJ1-4; weak D call: TRBD1 (6 bases). Trimming left V 4 bases short and J 0 bases short, with 18 bases between. Germline V gives CDR1 MGHRA, CDR2 YSYEKL. The CDR3 totals 18 residues.

The rearrangement joins TRBV10-3 to TRBJ1-2, with TRBD1 matching over 11 bases. Germline assignment: CDR1 ENHRY and CDR2 SYGVKD. The CDR3 is made up of 14 amino acids. V was pared by 3 bases and J by 6 bases, with 3 bases of the junction left unmatched. The CDR3 bases are TGTGCCATCAGTGATGGACAGGGGGCTGATGGCTACACCTTC. Protein product: CAISDGQGADGYTF.

The chain couples TRBV28 to TRBJ1-6; 10 nucleotides agree with TRBD1. This CDR3 has 14 residues. Germline V gives CDR1 MDHEN, CDR2 SYDVKM. V lost 4 bases and J lost 9; bases outside the gene matches: 3. CDR3 DNA sequence: TGTGCCAGCAGTTCCGGGACAGGGGCTTCACCCCTCCACTTT. This codes for CASSSGTGASPLHF. The full variable domain, with the rest looked up from reference TRBV28 and TRBJ1-6, is DVKVTQSSRYLVKRTGEKVFLECVQDMDHENMFWYRQDPGLGLRLIYFSYDVKMKEKGDIPEGYSVSREKKERFSLILESASTNQTSMYLCASSSGTGASPLHFGNGTRLTVT.

The chain carries TRBV11-2 and TRBJ2-1; TRBD1 is a possible D gene (5 bases). Germline CDR1 SGHAT, CDR2 FQNNGV. Trimming shortened V by 3 bases and J by 6 bases, and 9 bases separated the two germline ends. CDR3 size: 13 residues. The CDR3 nucleotides are TGTGCCAGCAGCTTTCCAGGGCTCAATGAGCAGTTCTTC. This translates into CASSFPGLNEQFF. The whole variable domain, filled in from reference TRBV11-2 and TRBJ2-1, reads EAGVAQSPRYKIIEKRQSVAFWCNPISGHATLYWYQQILGQGPKLLIQFQNNGVVDDSQLPKDRFSAERLKGVDSTLKIQPAKLEDSAVYLCASSFPGLNEQFFGPGTRLTVL.

This clone has a handful of counts. V is TRBV5-1 and J is TRBJ2-7; D is possibly TRBD2 (5 bases). Trimming pared 4 bases from V and 2 bases from J, leaving 13 bases between. CDR3 length equals 14 residues. Germline assignment: CDR1 SGHRS and CDR2 YFSETQ. The DNA for the CDR3 is TGCGCCAGCAGCCCGAGGACGGGGACCTACGAGCAGTACTTC. Its translation: CASSPRTGTYEQYF.

The rearrangement links TRBV11-1 to TRBJ1-4; perhaps TRBD1 as D (5 bases). V lost 7 bases to trimming and J lost 6 bases, with 12 bases between them. The CDR3 extends over 13 amino acids. The germline V gene has CDR1 SGHAT and CDR2 FQDESV (reference sequence). The CDR3 region has the DNA TGTGCCAGCACGCCCCAGACAGATGAAAAACTGTTTTTT. It codes for CASTPQTDEKLFF. Complete variable domain (other parts from reference TRBV11-1 and TRBJ1-4): EAEVAQSPRYKITEKSQAVAFWCDPISGHATLYWYRQILGQGPELLVQFQDESVVDDSQLPKDRFSAERLKGVDSTLKIQPAELGDSAMYLCASTPQTDEKLFFGSGTQLSVL.

The V call is TRBV18, the J call TRBJ2-6; TRBD2 aligns across 8 bases. The CDR3 extends over 22 amino acids. V dropped 1 base and J dropped 4; count of bases not matched to a gene: 21. Per the germline V gene, CDR1 is KGHSH and CDR2 is LQKENI. The chain's CDR3 is CASSPRNRPEVTGGEGANVLTF. Here the CDR3 DNA reads TGTGCCAGCTCACCACGGAACAGGCCCGAAGTGACGGGAGGGGAAGGGGCCAACGTCCTGACTTTC.

This clone turned up a few times. The chain joins TRBV7-8 to TRBJ2-3; D is possibly TRBD2 (6 bases). In germline, CDR1 is SGHVS, CDR2 FQNEAQ. Between the trimmed V and J ends, which lost 5 bases and 8 bases, there was a span of 8 bases. The CDR3 sequence is 11 residues long. CDR3 in amino acids: CASSPEGTQYF. The CDR3 nucleotides are TGTGCCAGCAGCCCGGAGGGTACGCAGTATTTT.